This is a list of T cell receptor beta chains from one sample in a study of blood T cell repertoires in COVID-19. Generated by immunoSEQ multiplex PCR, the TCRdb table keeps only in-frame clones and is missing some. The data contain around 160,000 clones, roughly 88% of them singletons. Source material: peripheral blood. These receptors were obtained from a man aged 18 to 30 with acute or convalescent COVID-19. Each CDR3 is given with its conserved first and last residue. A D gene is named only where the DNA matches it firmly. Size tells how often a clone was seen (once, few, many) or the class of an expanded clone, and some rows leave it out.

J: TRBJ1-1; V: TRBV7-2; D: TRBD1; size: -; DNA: TGTGCCAGCAGCTTCGGACAGGGACGCGGCGGAGCTTTCTTT; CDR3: CASSFGQGRGGAFF
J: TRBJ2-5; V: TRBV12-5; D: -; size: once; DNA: TGTGCTAGTGGTTTGGCCGTGACAGACCAAGAGACCCAGTACTTC; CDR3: CASGLAVTDQETQYF
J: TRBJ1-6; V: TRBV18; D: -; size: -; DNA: TGTGCCAGCTCATCCACCACAGGGTTTAAATCACCCCTCCACTTT; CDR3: CASSSTTGFKSPLHF
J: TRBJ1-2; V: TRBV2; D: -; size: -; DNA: TGTGCCAGCAGTGAACGGGAAAAGGATGGCTACACCTTC; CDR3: CASSEREKDGYTF
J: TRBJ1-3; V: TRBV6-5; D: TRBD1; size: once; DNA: TGTGCCAGCAGTTACTCCACAGGGGGCCTCGGAAACACCATATATTTT; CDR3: CASSYSTGGLGNTIYF
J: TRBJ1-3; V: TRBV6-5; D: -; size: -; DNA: TGTGCCAGCAGCAGGAACTCTGGAAACACCATATATTTT; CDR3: CASSRNSGNTIYF
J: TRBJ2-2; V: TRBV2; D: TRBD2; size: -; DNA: TGTGCCAGCAGTGAGCGGGAGGTCGTCACCGGGGAGCTGTTTTTT; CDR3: CASSEREVVTGELFF
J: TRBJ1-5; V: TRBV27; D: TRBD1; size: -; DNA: TGTGCCAGCAGTTTAAACAGGGGGGGACTGACCCAGCATTTT; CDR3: CASSLNRGGLTQHF
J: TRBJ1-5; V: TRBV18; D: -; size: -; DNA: TGTGCCAGCTCCCCAGGACAAAGCAATCAGCCCCAGCATTTT; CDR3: CASSPGQSNQPQHF
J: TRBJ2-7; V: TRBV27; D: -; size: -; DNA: TGTGCCAGCAGTTTAAGATCCGAGGCCTTCGAGCAGTACTTC; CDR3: CASSLRSEAFEQYF
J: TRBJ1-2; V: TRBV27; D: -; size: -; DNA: TGTGCCAGCAGTCTGTACTTGGGGGGGTCCGGGTACTATGGCTACACCTTC; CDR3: CASSLYLGGSGYYGYTF
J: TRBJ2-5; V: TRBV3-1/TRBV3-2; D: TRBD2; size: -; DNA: TGTGCCAGCAGCCCCGGGACTAGCGATTCAGAGACCCAGTACTTC; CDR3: CASSPGTSDSETQYF
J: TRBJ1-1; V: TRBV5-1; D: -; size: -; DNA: TGCGCCAGCAGCTTGGCCACTCTGGGGGGTGAAGCTTTCTTT; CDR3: CASSLATLGGEAFF
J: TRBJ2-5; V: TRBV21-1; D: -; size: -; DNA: TGTGCCAGCAGCAAATCCGTTGATCAGGTACAGGAGACCCAGTACTTC; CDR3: CASSKSVDQVQETQYF
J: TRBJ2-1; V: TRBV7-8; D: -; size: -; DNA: TGTGCCAGCAGCTTAGCGCCTGTGGGAGAGCTATTCAATGAGCAGTTCTTC; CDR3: CASSLAPVGELFNEQFF
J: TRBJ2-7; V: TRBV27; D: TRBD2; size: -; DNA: TGTGCCAGCAGACAATCGGGACTAGCGGAGAGCTCCTACGAGCAGTACTTC; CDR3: CASRQSGLAESSYEQYF
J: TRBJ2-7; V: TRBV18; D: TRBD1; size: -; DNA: TGTGCCAGCTCACCCGGGACAGGGGGGCGAGTGGGGGAGCAGTACTTC; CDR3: CASSPGTGGRVGEQYF
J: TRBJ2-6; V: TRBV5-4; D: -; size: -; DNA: TGTGCCAGCAGCTTGGCCCGCGGGGGCGGGGAGGCCAACGTCCTGACTTTC; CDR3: CASSLARGGGEANVLTF
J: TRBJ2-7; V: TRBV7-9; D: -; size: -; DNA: TGTGCCAGCAGCTTAGATTGGGGGGCCTACGAGCAGTACTTC; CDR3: CASSLDWGAYEQYF
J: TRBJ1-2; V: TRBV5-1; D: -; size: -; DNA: TGCGCCAGCAGTGCAGGGCTTAACTATGGCTACACCTTC; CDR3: CASSAGLNYGYTF
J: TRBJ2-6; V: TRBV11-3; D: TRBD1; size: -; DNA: TGTGCCAGCAGCTTTCATCGGAGACAGGGCAACTCTGGGGCCAACGTCCTGACTTTC; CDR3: CASSFHRRQGNSGANVLTF
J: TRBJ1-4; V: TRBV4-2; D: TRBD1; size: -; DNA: TGTGCCAGCAGCCAAGGGGACAGTCTCAATGAAAAACTGTTTTTT; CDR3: CASSQGDSLNEKLFF
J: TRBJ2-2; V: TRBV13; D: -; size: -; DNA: TGTGCCAGCAGCCCCCGCCTAGCGAACCCGAACACCGGGGAGCTGTTTTTT; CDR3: CASSPRLANPNTGELFF
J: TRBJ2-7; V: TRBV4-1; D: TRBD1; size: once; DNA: TGCGCCAGCAGCCAAGAAGTTGGCAGGGGGTGGCACGAGCAGTACTTC; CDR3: CASSQEVGRGWHEQYF
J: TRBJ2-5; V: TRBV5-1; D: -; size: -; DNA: TGCGCCAGCAGCTTGTGGGCTTCAGAGACCCAGTACTTC; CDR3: CASSLWASETQYF
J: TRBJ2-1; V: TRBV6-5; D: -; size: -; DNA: TGTGCCAGCAGTCCCTTGGGGGGTAATGAGCAGTTCTTC; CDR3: CASSPLGGNEQFF
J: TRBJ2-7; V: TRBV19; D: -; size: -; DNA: TGTGCCAGTAGTGGCCTCTACGAGCAGTACTTC; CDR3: CASSGLYEQYF
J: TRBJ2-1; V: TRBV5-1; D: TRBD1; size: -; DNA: TGCGCCAGCAGCTTGAAGGGACAGGCCCCGAGCTCCTACAATGAGCAGTTCTTC; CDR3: CASSLKGQAPSSYNEQFF
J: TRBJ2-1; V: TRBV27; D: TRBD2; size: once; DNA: TGTGCCAGCAGGAAAATATGGACTAGCGGGGCCTCCTACAATGAGCAGTTCTTC; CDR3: CASRKIWTSGASYNEQFF
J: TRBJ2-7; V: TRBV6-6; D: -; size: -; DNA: TGTGCCAGCAGTTACCAGGACGAGCAGTACTTC; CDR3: CASSYQDEQYF
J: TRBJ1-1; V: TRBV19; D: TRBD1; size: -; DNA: TGTGCCAGTAGTATTCGGACAGGGGGGAACACTGAAGCTTTCTTT; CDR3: CASSIRTGGNTEAFF
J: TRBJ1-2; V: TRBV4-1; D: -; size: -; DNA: TGCGCCAGCAGCCAAGAAATGGAGATCTATGGCTACACCTTC; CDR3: CASSQEMEIYGYTF
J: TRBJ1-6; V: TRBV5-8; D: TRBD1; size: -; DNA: TGTGCCAGCAGCTTGGCCGGGACAGGGAATTCACCCCTCCACTTT; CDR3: CASSLAGTGNSPLHF
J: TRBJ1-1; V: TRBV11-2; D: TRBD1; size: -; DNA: TGTGCCAGCAGCTTATCAGGACAGGGACTTATGAACACTGAAGCTTTCTTT; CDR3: CASSLSGQGLMNTEAFF
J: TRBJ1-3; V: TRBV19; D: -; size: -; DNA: TGTGCCAGTAGTCGTAGCTCTGGAAACACCATATATTTT; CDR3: CASSRSSGNTIYF
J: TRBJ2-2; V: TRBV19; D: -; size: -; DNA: TGTGCCAGTACGGGGATATGGACCGGGGAGCTGTTTTTT; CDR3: CASTGIWTGELFF
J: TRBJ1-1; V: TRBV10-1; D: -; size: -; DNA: TGCGCCAGCAGTTACAGGGTGAAGGCTGAAGCTTTCTTT; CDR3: CASSYRVKAEAFF
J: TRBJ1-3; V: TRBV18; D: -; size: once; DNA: TGTGCCAGCTCACCGGAGTCCTCATCTGGAAACACCATATATTTT; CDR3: CASSPESSSGNTIYF
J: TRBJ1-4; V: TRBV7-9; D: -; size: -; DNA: TGTGCCAGCAGCCAGACGGGGGTCGCAACTAATGAAAAACTGTTTTTT; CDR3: CASSQTGVATNEKLFF
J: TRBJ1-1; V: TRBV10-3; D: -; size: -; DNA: TGTGCCATCAGGAGGAGGGAGTCCGGGGACACTGAAGCTTTCTTT; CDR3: CAIRRRESGDTEAFF
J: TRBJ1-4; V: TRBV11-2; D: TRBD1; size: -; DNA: TGTGCCAGCAGCTTAGCCGGGACAGGGGGTGAAAAACTGTTTTTT; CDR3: CASSLAGTGGEKLFF
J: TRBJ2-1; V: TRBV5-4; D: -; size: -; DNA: TGTGCCAGCAGCCAGAGGACGGGGGTGGGCTACAATGAGCAGTTCTTC; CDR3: CASSQRTGVGYNEQFF
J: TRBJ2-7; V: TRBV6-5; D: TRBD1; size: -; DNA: TGTGCCAGCAGCAAGAGGACAGGCTCCTACGAGCAGTACTTC; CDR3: CASSKRTGSYEQYF